A single sample gave rise to the 12 T cell receptor beta chains below, sequenced in a study of blood T cells in healthy people across ages. Sample-barcoded 5' priming and a J-beta primer mix drove a second PCR of roughly 7 to 11 cycles. TCRdb redid the calling of the 5' RACE reads with MiXCR, one entry per CDR3 protein. The sample holds 500,000 to 650,000 distinct CDR3 sequences, about 27% seen once. This sample also belongs to another study, concerning T cells of mothers and their children.

Input material: blood. The receptor set was obtained from a boy aged 2 to 10 in good health.

This clonotype was observed a few times. The V gene is TRBV7-6, the J gene TRBJ2-7; the D is unclear. Trimming removed 1 base at V and 1 base at J, with 11 bases between. Germline values: CDR1 SGHVS, CDR2 FNYEAQ. The CDR3 sequence is 15 residues long. CDR3 in amino acids: CASSLVERQSYEQYF. DNA of the CDR3: TGTGCCAGCAGCTTAGTAGAGCGACAATCCTACGAGCAGTACTTC.

This clonotype was recorded a few times. The gene calls are TRBV5-6 and TRBJ2-7; 11 bases are a match to TRBD2. The CDR3 runs to 15 residues. Germline V lookup: CDR1 SGHDT, CDR2 YYEEEE. V lost 0 bases and J lost 5; bases outside the gene matches: 4. This CDR3 reads CASSLALAGAHEQYF. CDR3 coding DNA: TGTGCCAGCAGCTTGGCACTAGCGGGAGCCCACGAGCAGTACTTC.

This clonotype was picked up one time. V is TRBV10-2 and J is TRBJ2-1; TRBD2 matches 12 bases. Germline V gene data show CDR1 as WSHSY and CDR2 as SAAADI. The trim removed 9 bases at V and 7 bases at J, leaving 7 bases unmatched. The CDR3 totals 14 residues. CDR3 region: CASQLAGGTNEQFF. CDR3 sequence (DNA): TGCGCCAGTCAACTAGCGGGAGGTACTAATGAGCAGTTCTTC.

This clonotype appeared a few times. The genes are TRBV4-2 and TRBJ2-7, with 7 bases that match TRBD1. J lost 2 bases, V lost 4 bases, and 8 bases had no gene match. The germline V gene has CDR1 LGHNA and CDR2 YNFKEQ. CDR3 size: 15 residues. CDR3: CASSPETGIAYEQYF. The CDR3 region has the DNA TGTGCCAGCAGCCCAGAGACAGGGATAGCCTACGAGCAGTACTTC.

In the case of this clonotype: The junction does not match germline at one end; this may be a read error. The chain couples TRBV20-1 to TRBJ2-5; perhaps D is TRBD1 or TRBD2 (6 bases each). The J call may be mistaken, given a closer DNA end match to TRBJ2-7. There are 14 residues in the CDR3. Germline CDR1 DFQATT, CDR2 SNEGSKA (reference sequence). CDR3 residues: CSARGDTAGTEQYF. In DNA form, the CDR3 reads TGCAGTGCCAGAGGGGACACCGCGGGGACCGAGCAGTACTTC.

The chain couples TRBV29-1 to TRBJ1-2; 7 bases line up with TRBD1. Germline assignment: CDR1 SQVTM and CDR2 ANQGSEA. The CDR3 runs 12 residues. J gave up 6 bases and V 5 bases, and 6 bases lay outside the gene matches. The CDR3 sequence: CSVRQGRDGYTF. The CDR3 coding sequence is TGCAGCGTTCGACAGGGTAGGGATGGCTACACCTTC.

This clonotype was found a few times. V usage is TRBV20-1 and J usage is TRBJ2-7; possibly TRBD2 for D (6 bases). V gave up 6 bases and J gave up 3 bases, with 12 bases separating them. This CDR3 is built from 12 residues. Germline V lookup: CDR1 DFQATT, CDR2 SNEGSKA (reference sequence). The CDR3 is CSANLGGYEQYF. The CDR3 nucleotides are TGCAGTGCAAACCTGGGGGGCTACGAGCAGTACTTC.

CDR3 sequence reads: CASLAGDVTDTQYF. CDR3 DNA: TGTGCCAGCCTAGCGGGGGACGTCACAGATACGCAGTATTTT. The chain recombines TRBV2 with TRBJ2-3; 10 nucleotides match TRBD2. This CDR3 is built from 14 residues. Trimming at V came to 8 bases and at J to 2 bases, leaving 4 bases not matched to a gene. CDR1 and CDR2 from the germline V gene are SNHLY and FYNNEI.

This clonotype occurred a few times. The chain combines TRBV6-1 with TRBJ1-6; possible D gene TRBD1, 5 bases. The germline V and J ends were trimmed by 7 bases and 4 bases, with 20 bases remaining between them. Germline CDR1 and CDR2: MNHNS and SASEGT. The CDR3 covers 17 residues. The CDR3 region has the DNA TGTGCCAGCAAAGGAAGGGGCGGGAGGCAGTATAATTCACCCCTCCACTTT. Encoded protein: CASKGRGGRQYNSPLHF.

There are a few counts of this clonotype. The rearrangement uses TRBV2 and TRBJ2-2, with a weak D call TRBD2 (5 bases). Germline-derived CDR1 and CDR2 are SNHLY and FYNNEI. The CDR3 has 14 residues. Trimming removed 2 bases from V and 10 bases from J, with 14 bases in between. CDR3 nucleotide sequence: TGTGCCAGCAGTGAAAGAAGAGGGCCATCGGAGCTGTTTTTT. Protein product: CASSERRGPSELFF. Full variable domain (missing parts from reference TRBV2 and TRBJ2-2): EPEVTQTPSHQVTQMGQEVILRCVPISNHLYFYWYRQILGQKVEFLVSFYNNEISEKSEIFDDQFSVERPDGSNFTLKIRSTKLEDSAMYFCASSERRGPSELFFGEGSRLTVL.

The rearrangement links TRBV5-6 to TRBJ1-3, with D possibly TRBD1 on 5 matching bases. V lost 4 bases and J lost 6, with 17 bases in between. The CDR3 loop spans 15 amino acids. CDR1 is SGHDT, CDR2 YYEEEE, per germline. The CDR3 nucleotides read TGTGCCAGCAGCCTGGCCTCAGGGCCGATAAACACCATATATTTT. Its protein is CASSLASGPINTIYF.

V is TRBV2 and J is TRBJ1-6; 7 nucleotides line up with TRBD1. The CDR3 totals 15 residues. V lost 4 bases to trimming and J lost 11 bases; unmatched junction nucleotides: 11. Per the germline V gene, CDR1 is SNHLY and CDR2 is FYNNEI. CDR3 residues: CASSALQGSRAPLHF. In nucleotides, the CDR3 is TGTGCCAGCAGTGCCTTACAGGGGTCGAGGGCACCCCTCCACTTT.